These T cell receptor beta chains were read from a single sample in a study of T cells in Graves' hyperthyroidism and ophthalmopathy. TCRdb reprocessed the multiplex PCR reads via MiXCR and lists one record per CDR3 protein. The profile covers about 400,000 distinct CDR3 sequences, with about 15% appearing a single time and around a fifth taken by the ten largest. The sample was blood. All receptors derive from a woman in her 30s with Graves' ophthalmopathy. The CDR3 runs from the conserved cysteine through the conserved F or W. The order of the fields is CDR3 length, J gene, V gene, clone size, D gene, CDR3 protein, CDR3 DNA. D genes are given only for firm matches. Only part of the rows carry a size: once, few, many, or a class if the clone is expanded.

16 | TRBJ2-5 | TRBV5-1 | many | TRBD1 | CASSLNGQGASETQYF | TGCGCCAGCAGCCTAAATGGACAGGGGGCCTCGGAGACCCAGTACTTC
14 | TRBJ2-1 | TRBV20-1 | many | TRBD2 | CSAQAGAFYNEQFF | TGCAGTGCTCAAGCGGGGGCGTTCTACAATGAGCAGTTCTTC
14 | TRBJ2-7 | TRBV30 | NA | TRBD2 | CARGLAGGLYEQYF | TGTGCCCGGGGACTAGCGGGGGGTCTCTACGAGCAGTACTTC
16 | TRBJ1-6 | TRBV4-2 | NA | NA | CASSHAPRTDPPPLHF | TGTGCCAGCAGCCATGCTCCCCGGACAGACCCTCCTCCCCTCCACTTT
15 | TRBJ2-3 | TRBV28 | many | NA | CASSPWGSSTDTQYF | TGTGCCAGCTCCCCTTGGGGGAGTTCCACAGATACGCAGTATTTT
13 | TRBJ1-2 | TRBV5-8 | many | NA | CASSLDRRDGYTF | TGTGCCAGCAGCTTGGACAGGCGGGATGGCTACACCTTC
14 | TRBJ2-7 | TRBV14 | few | NA | CASSQGAASYEQYF | TGTGCCAGCAGCCAAGGTGCAGCCTCCTACGAGCAGTACTTC
14 | TRBJ2-5 | TRBV29-1 | many | NA | CSVDLRGSAETQYF | TGCAGCGTTGACCTGCGGGGTTCAGCGGAGACCCAGTACTTC
14 | TRBJ2-5 | TRBV15 | many | TRBD2 | CATSEAGPQETQYF | TGTGCCACCAGCGAAGCGGGACCCCAAGAGACCCAGTACTTC
16 | TRBJ1-6 | TRBV2 | many | TRBD1 | CASSTRDSSYNSPLHF | TGTGCCAGCAGTACCCGGGACAGCTCCTATAATTCACCCCTCCACTTT
16 | TRBJ1-5 | TRBV20-1 | many | NA | CSARETGRYSNQPQHF | TGCAGTGCTAGAGAGACGGGACGGTATAGCAATCAGCCCCAGCATTTT
12 | TRBJ1-1 | TRBV10-2 | NA | NA | CASSEVGAEAFF | TGCGCCAGCAGTGAGGTAGGGGCTGAAGCTTTCTTT
14 | TRBJ2-1 | TRBV27 | many | NA | CASSLDHAGDEQFF | TGTGCCAGCAGTTTAGATCACGCCGGGGATGAGCAGTTCTTC
12 | TRBJ2-7 | TRBV11-2 | many | NA | CASSPLVGEQYF | TGTGCCAGCAGCCCCTTGGTAGGCGAGCAGTACTTC
14 | TRBJ2-5 | TRBV7-9 | NA | NA | CASSPPRGQETQYF | TGTGCCAGCAGCCCCCCCCGCGGCCAAGAGACCCAGTACTTC
13 | TRBJ2-7 | TRBV2 | many | TRBD2 | CASGRAGAHEQYF | TGTGCCAGCGGACGAGCGGGGGCCCACGAGCAGTACTTC
14 | TRBJ2-7 | TRBV28 | many | NA | CASRTGSLGGEQYF | TGTGCCAGCAGAACCGGGTCCCTGGGGGGAGAGCAGTACTTC
12 | TRBJ1-1 | TRBV30 | many | NA | CAWSVTNTEAFF | TGTGCCTGGAGTGTGACGAACACTGAAGCTTTCTTT
17 | TRBJ2-3 | TRBV5-6 | few | TRBD2 | CASSPGGELPSTDTQYF | TGTGCCAGCAGCCCGGGGGGGGAACTACCCTCCACAGATACGCAGTATTTT
13 | TRBJ2-1 | TRBV20-1 | many | TRBD2 | CSASLLAGNEQFF | TGCAGTGCTAGCTTACTAGCGGGCAATGAGCAGTTCTTC
14 | TRBJ1-3 | TRBV3-1 | NA | NA | CASSPTDSGNTIYF | TGTGCCAGCAGCCCGACAGACTCTGGAAACACCATATATTTT
19 | TRBJ2-1 | TRBV7-9 | once | NA | CASSLGVVRRQKNYNEQFF | TGTGCCAGCAGCTTAGGTGTGGTTAGACGTCAAAAAAACTACAATGAGCAGTTCTTC
15 | TRBJ1-1 | TRBV6-1 | many | TRBD1 | CASSEVPGQGPGAFF | TGTGCCAGCAGTGAAGTCCCGGGACAGGGCCCGGGAGCTTTCTTT
15 | TRBJ2-2 | TRBV4-1 | many | NA | CASSPLVRAPGELFF | TGCGCCAGCAGCCCATTGGTAAGGGCCCCCGGGGAGCTGTTTTTT
11 | TRBJ2-7 | TRBV12-3/TRBV12-4 | many | NA | CASSQYYEQYF | TGTGCCAGCAGTCAATACTACGAGCAGTACTTC
14 | TRBJ2-7 | TRBV2 | many | TRBD1 | CASSGTGGLNEQYF | TGTGCCAGCAGTGGGACAGGGGGCTTGAACGAGCAGTACTTC
14 | TRBJ2-3 | TRBV10-2 | NA | NA | CASSVSSRTDTQYF | TGCGCCAGCAGTGTTTCTAGCCGCACAGATACGCAGTATTTT
13 | TRBJ1-4 | TRBV7-9 | NA | NA | CASSRPGVEKLFF | TGTGCCAGCAGCAGGCCGGGGGTTGAAAAACTGTTTTTT